Below, 14 T cell receptor beta chains from the same sample are listed, as sequenced in a study of cytomegalovirus exposure and HLA in healthy donors. With 60 Vbeta and 13 Jbeta primers, the PCR was carried out. Method: immunoSEQ multiplex PCR; TCRdb's copy keeps in-frame clones and lacks some. This repertoire shows some 79,000 clones, about 79% found once; its top ten account for 5.5% to 7%. The specimen sequenced was PBMCs. These receptor sequences come from a male donor in good health and CMV-seropositive.

The chain links TRBV20-1 to TRBJ2-7, with TRBD1 identical over 8 bases. The V and J ends lost 5 bases and 6 bases, in that order; junction bases with no gene match: 0. Germline values: CDR1 DFQATT, CDR2 SNEGSKA (reference sequence). This CDR3 is built from 10 residues. CDR3 sequence reads: CSAGQGEQYF. The DNA for the CDR3 is TGCAGTGCTGGACAGGGCGAGCAGTACTTC.

This clone is a singleton in its sample. The V gene is TRBV7-9, the J gene TRBJ1-2; 7 nucleotides line up with TRBD1. Germline V lookup: CDR1 SEHNR, CDR2 FQNEAQ (reference sequence). This CDR3 region has 14 residues. After removal of 6 bases from V and 2 bases from J, the junction contained 6 bases not matched to a gene. The CDR3 is CASRLTGDNYGYTF. The CDR3 DNA is TGTGCCAGCAGACTAACAGGGGACAACTATGGCTACACCTTC.

CDR3 coding DNA: TGCGCCAGCAGCTTGGGACTAGCGGGGGGCACAGATACGCAGTATTTT. Translation: CASSLGLAGGTDTQYF. V gene TRBV5-1 combines with J gene TRBJ2-3; 12 positions match TRBD2. This CDR3 region has 16 residues. In germline, CDR1 is SGHRS, CDR2 YFSETQ. J was trimmed by 1 base and V by 0 bases; bases with no gene match: 0.

The V call is TRBV18, the J call TRBJ1-5, with a possible D match to TRBD1 (5 bases). Germline loops: CDR1 KGHSH, CDR2 LQKENI. V lost 5 bases and J lost 6, with 11 bases in between. The CDR3 spans 13 residues. The CDR3 loop reads CASSNTGLQPQHF. CDR3 in DNA: TGTGCCAGCTCAAACACAGGTCTTCAGCCCCAGCATTTT.

The gene calls are TRBV18 and TRBJ1-2; D perhaps matches TRBD1 (6 bases). Germline-derived CDR1 and CDR2 are KGHSH and LQKENI. V was trimmed by 3 bases and J by 0 bases, leaving 14 bases between them. This CDR3 has 16 residues. In DNA form, the CDR3 reads TGTGCCAGCTCACCCCAATCCGGACAGTCTAACTATGGCTACACCTTC. This codes for CASSPQSGQSNYGYTF.

This clone was detected only once. The chain recombines TRBV27 with TRBJ1-5, with D tentatively TRBD1 (5 bases). The germline V gene encodes CDR1 MNHEY and CDR2 SMNVEV (reference sequence). The CDR3 sequence is 12 residues long. Trimming pared 3 bases from V and 7 bases from J, leaving 7 bases between. The CDR3 spells CASSFQGQPQHF. DNA of the CDR3: TGTGCCAGCAGTTTTCAGGGACAGCCCCAGCATTTT.

This clone was counted a single time. This chain joins TRBV6-5 and TRBJ1-5; D is ambiguous. The CDR3 is 12 amino acids. Germline CDR1 is MNHEY and CDR2 is SVGAGI. V gave up 5 bases and J gave up 6 bases, with 8 bases separating them. CDR3 sequence (DNA): TGTGCCAGCAGTGAAGTGAGTCAGCCCCAGCATTTT. Protein sequence: CASSEVSQPQHF.

The J gene is TRBJ2-5, the V gene TRBV4-1; D gene uncertain. The germline V gene encodes CDR1 MGHRA and CDR2 YSYEKL. This CDR3 region has 13 residues. V lost 1 base, J lost 4 bases, and 7 bases lay in between. The CDR3 DNA sequence: TGCGCCAGCAGCCAAGTGAATAGAGAGACCCAGTACTTC. It translates to CASSQVNRETQYF.

The rearrangement uses TRBV4-2 and TRBJ2-7; TRBD2 matches 11 bases. With V trimmed by 6 bases and J by 4 bases, 14 bases remained unmatched. The CDR3 consists of 17 residues. CDR1 is LGHNA and CDR2 is YNFKEQ in the germline V gene. The CDR3, as DNA: TGTGCCAGCAGTCGAACCCCACTAGCGGGAGTTCGTTACGAGCAGTACTTC. It codes for CASSRTPLAGVRYEQYF.

This chain connects TRBV6-1 to TRBJ2-7; D unresolved. With 1 base removed from V and 4 bases from J, the gap between germline ends came to 8 bases. In germline, CDR1 is MNHNS, CDR2 SASEGT. The CDR3 totals 13 residues. The CDR3 nucleotides are TGTGCCAGCAGTGAAGTCTGGGCGTACGAGCAGTACTTC. Translated: CASSEVWAYEQYF.

V gene TRBV7-2 combines with J gene TRBJ2-4; a weak D match, TRBD2 (5 bases). Germline V CDR1 and CDR2: SGHTA, FQGNSA. Trimming took off 5 bases at V and 5 bases at J, with 13 bases between the two ends. CDR3 size: 14 residues. Here the CDR3 reads CASSQDYNENIQYF. The CDR3 region has the DNA TGTGCCAGCAGCCAAGACTACAACGAAAACATTCAGTACTTC.

V usage is TRBV2 and J usage is TRBJ2-5, with D possibly TRBD1 on 5 matching bases. The CDR3 has 14 residues. CDR1 and CDR2 from the germline V gene are SNHLY and FYNNEI. The V end lost 4 bases, the J end lost 1 base, and 10 bases lay between the germline ends. The CDR3 sequence: CASSVRQGQETQYF. The CDR3, as DNA: TGTGCCAGCAGTGTACGCCAGGGCCAAGAGACCCAGTACTTC.

V usage is TRBV7-9 and J usage is TRBJ2-7, with 12 positions matching TRBD2. The CDR3 spans 14 residues. V dropped 7 bases and J dropped 7; count of bases not matched to a gene: 8. Germline CDR1 and CDR2: SEHNR and FQNEAQ (reference sequence). CDR3 amino acids: CASTPTSGSWEQYF. CDR3 in DNA: TGTGCCAGCACCCCGACTAGCGGGAGCTGGGAGCAGTACTTC.

This clone was counted between two and nine times. The chain uses TRBV29-1 and TRBJ1-2; no clear D. CDR1 and CDR2 (germline): SQVTM, ANQGSEA. With 5 bases removed from V and 1 base from J, the gap between germline ends came to 11 bases. The CDR3 spans 13 residues. The DNA of the CDR3 is TGCAGCGTTTGGGCAGCCGGTAACTATGGCTACACCTTC. Translation gives CSVWAAGNYGYTF.